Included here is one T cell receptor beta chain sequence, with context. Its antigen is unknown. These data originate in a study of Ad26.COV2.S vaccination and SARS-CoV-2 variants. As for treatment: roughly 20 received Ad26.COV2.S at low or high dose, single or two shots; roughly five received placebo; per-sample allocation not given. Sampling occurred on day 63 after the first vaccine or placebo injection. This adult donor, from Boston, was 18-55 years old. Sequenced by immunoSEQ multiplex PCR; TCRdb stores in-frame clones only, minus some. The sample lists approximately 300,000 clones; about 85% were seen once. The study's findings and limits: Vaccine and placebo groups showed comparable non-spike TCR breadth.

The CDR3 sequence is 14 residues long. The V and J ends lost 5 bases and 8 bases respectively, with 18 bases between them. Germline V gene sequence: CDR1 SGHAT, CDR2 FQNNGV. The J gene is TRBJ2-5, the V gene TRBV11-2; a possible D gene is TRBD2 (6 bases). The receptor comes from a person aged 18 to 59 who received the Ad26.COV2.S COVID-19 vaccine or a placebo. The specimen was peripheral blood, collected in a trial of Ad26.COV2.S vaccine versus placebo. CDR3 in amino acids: CASSPPAGGRTQYF. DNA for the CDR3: TGTGCCAGCAGCCCCCCTGCTGGGGGGAGAACCCAGTACTTC.